This TCR beta chain was captured in a study of cytomegalovirus exposure and HLA in healthy donors. General study findings and limits: A later look showed TCR association rates differing by HLA locus, highest for DRB1 and lowest for HLA-C. Listed as cytomegalovirus-associated were 150 or so TCR beta chains. Rarity characterized most TCR sequences, yet some public TCRs appeared in many donors.

The PCR contained 60 Vbeta and 13 Jbeta primers. Generated by immunoSEQ multiplex PCR, the TCRdb table keeps only in-frame clones and is missing some. The table includes more than 90,000 clones, 78% detected once. The CDR3 runs 16 residues. The ends were cut back, 5 bases at V and 4 bases at J, with 18 bases in the middle. Germline lookup yields CDR1 SGHTA and CDR2 FQGNSA. On this clone: Its cognate antigen is unknown.

This chain joins TRBV7-2 and TRBJ2-1; tentatively, D is TRBD2 (5 bases). This TCR came from a woman in her sixties or seventies in good health and CMV-seronegative. Sequencing was performed on PBMCs. CDR3 bases: TGTGCCAGCAGCCCCGGGAAAGAGGGCGGGTACAATGAGCAGTTCTTC. Protein: CASSPGKEGGYNEQFF.